Sequencing of this TCR beta chain was carried out in a study of blood T cell repertoires in COVID-19. Across the study: Acute and convalescent COVID-19 specimens originated in the United States, Italy and Spain. Nucleic acid was either cDNA or gDNA, and it came from T cells, B-cell-depleted T cells, or PBMCs.

The CDR3 runs 18 residues. CDR1 and CDR2 (germline): SGHVS, FNYEAQ. V lost 2 bases to trimming and J lost 2 bases, with 20 bases between them. In the original analysis: Nucleated cell number was recorded as an estimate derived from reference gene primer amplification. Clones were sequenced by immunoSEQ multiplex PCR, and TCRdb holds only the in-frame ones, with some missing. V, J and clone size are taken as reported in that table, and D and trimming were inferred from the DNA itself. The sample lists about 89,000 clones, around 80% occurring once. This receptor was identified in a human donor in a cohort sampled during active COVID-19. The sample comprised peripheral blood. The chain couples TRBV7-6 to TRBJ2-3, with a weak D call TRBD2 (5 bases). As DNA, the CDR3 is TGTGCCAGCAGCTTACATCTCTCTGGAGCGGTAACCACAGATACGCAGTATTTT. This sequence encodes CASSLHLSGAVTTDTQYF.